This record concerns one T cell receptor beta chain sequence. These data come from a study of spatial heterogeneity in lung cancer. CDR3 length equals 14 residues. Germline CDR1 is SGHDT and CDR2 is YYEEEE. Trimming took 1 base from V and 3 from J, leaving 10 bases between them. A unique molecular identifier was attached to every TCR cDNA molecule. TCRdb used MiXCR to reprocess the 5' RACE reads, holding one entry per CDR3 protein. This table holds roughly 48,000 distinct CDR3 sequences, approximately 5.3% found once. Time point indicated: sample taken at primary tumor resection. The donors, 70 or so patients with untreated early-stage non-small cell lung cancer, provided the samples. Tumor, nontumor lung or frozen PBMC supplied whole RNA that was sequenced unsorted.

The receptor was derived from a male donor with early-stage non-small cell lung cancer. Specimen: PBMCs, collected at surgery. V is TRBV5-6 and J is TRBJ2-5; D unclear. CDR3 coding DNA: TGTGCCAGCAGCTTGCTTGGCGTAGAAGAGACCCAGTACTTC. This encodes CASSLLGVEETQYF.